The rows below give T cell receptor beta chains drawn from one sample of a study of radiotherapy plus CTLA-4 blockade in lung cancer. TCRdb's copy holds only in-frame clones and misses some; the assay was immunoSEQ multiplex PCR. The profile shows around 85,000 clones, approximately 83% of them singletons. This material consisted of peripheral blood, taken from a patient treated with radiotherapy plus ipilimumab. Receptors originate from a human donor with non-small cell lung cancer who had a partial response to radiotherapy plus ipilimumab. CDR3s include the opening cysteine and the closing phenylalanine or tryptophan. Each record gives: CDR3 DNA, CDR3 protein, clone size, J gene, V gene, CDR3 length, D gene. D genes are given only for firm matches. Expanded clones are given a class, and other clones once, few, many or no size at all.

CDR3nt: TGTGCCAGCAGTTTGCGGACAGGGAAAGATACGCAGTATTTT; CDR3aa: CASSLRTGKDTQYF; abundance: NA; j_gene: TRBJ2-3; v_gene: TRBV27; len: 14; d_gene: TRBD1
CDR3nt: TGTGCCAGTACGATCGAGGGAGCCGTAATGAACACTGAAGCTTTCTTT; CDR3aa: CASTIEGAVMNTEAFF; abundance: NA; j_gene: TRBJ1-1; v_gene: TRBV19; len: 16; d_gene: NA
CDR3nt: TGTGCCAGCAGATTATACGAGTCACCCCTCCACTTT; CDR3aa: CASRLYESPLHF; abundance: few; j_gene: TRBJ1-6; v_gene: TRBV27; len: 12; d_gene: NA
CDR3nt: TGTGCCAGCAGCCTCGGACAGGGGAATAATGAAAAACTGTTTTTT; CDR3aa: CASSLGQGNNEKLFF; abundance: NA; j_gene: TRBJ1-4; v_gene: TRBV7-9; len: 15; d_gene: TRBD1
CDR3nt: TGTGCCACCAGCAGAGCTTTGGGCGACTCTGGGGCCAACGTCCTGACTTTC; CDR3aa: CATSRALGDSGANVLTF; abundance: NA; j_gene: TRBJ2-6; v_gene: TRBV15; len: 17; d_gene: NA
CDR3nt: TGCGCCAGCAGCTTTGGGAGGACTCATAACTATGGCTACACCTTC; CDR3aa: CASSFGRTHNYGYTF; abundance: NA; j_gene: TRBJ1-2; v_gene: TRBV5-1; len: 15; d_gene: NA
CDR3nt: TGTGCCAGCAGCTATAGCGGGAGAGGGGATACGCAGTATTTT; CDR3aa: CASSYSGRGDTQYF; abundance: NA; j_gene: TRBJ2-3; v_gene: TRBV28; len: 14; d_gene: TRBD2
CDR3nt: TGCGCCAGCAGCGAGGGAGAAGAGACCCAGTACTTC; CDR3aa: CASSEGEETQYF; abundance: NA; j_gene: TRBJ2-5; v_gene: TRBV5-1; len: 12; d_gene: NA
CDR3nt: TGTGCCAGCAGCTTAGCGTGGTTTAGAGGGGGATCCCAAGAGACCCAGTACTTC; CDR3aa: CASSLAWFRGGSQETQYF; abundance: once; j_gene: TRBJ2-5; v_gene: TRBV11-2; len: 18; d_gene: NA
CDR3nt: TGTGCCAGCAGTTCCTCGAGGGGAGGTGGAAACACCATATATTTT; CDR3aa: CASSSSRGGGNTIYF; abundance: few; j_gene: TRBJ1-3; v_gene: TRBV28; len: 15; d_gene: NA
CDR3nt: TGCAGCGTTTGGGACAGAACTATGGGCTACACCTTC; CDR3aa: CSVWDRTMGYTF; abundance: NA; j_gene: TRBJ1-2; v_gene: TRBV29-1; len: 12; d_gene: TRBD1
CDR3nt: TGTGCCAGTAGTATCCAGGGGGCGCATGGCTACACCTTC; CDR3aa: CASSIQGAHGYTF; abundance: NA; j_gene: TRBJ1-2; v_gene: TRBV19; len: 13; d_gene: TRBD1
CDR3nt: TGTGCCAGCAGCGTAGCAGGACAGGGGACTGAAGCTTTCTTT; CDR3aa: CASSVAGQGTEAFF; abundance: NA; j_gene: TRBJ1-1; v_gene: TRBV9; len: 14; d_gene: TRBD1
CDR3nt: TGTGCCAGCAGTTGGGCCCCTGGGAGTTATAGCAATCAGCCCCAGCATTTT; CDR3aa: CASSWAPGSYSNQPQHF; abundance: NA; j_gene: TRBJ1-5; v_gene: TRBV28; len: 17; d_gene: NA